The T cell receptor beta chain under discussion was sequenced for a study of shared clonotypes between healthy human individuals. Study details: Those who served as donors were a couple of women and a few men between the ages of 18 and 49. Three CD4 naive, three CD4 memory, two CD8 naive and one CD8 memory plate were used per donor.

Profiling relied on immunoSEQ multiplex PCR, and the TCRdb table lists in-frame clones only, not all of them. This sample has some 2.1 million clones; 85% to 95% occur once, and the top ten carry 0.13%. In germline, CDR1 is LNHDA, CDR2 SQIVND (reference sequence). The V segment lost 3 bases and the J segment 3 bases; nucleotides outside the gene matches: 9. CDR3 length: 17 amino acids. Sequences were obtained from naive CD4+ T cells sorted from blood. Subset: CD45RA+ positively selected. The chain uses TRBV19 and TRBJ1-5; the match to TRBD1 covers 9 bases. The sequence was collected from a man aged 18-30 years in good health. The DNA for the CDR3 is TGTGCCAGTAGTATGTCCCTGGACAGGGGAAACAATCAGCCCCAGCATTTT. Translation: CASSMSLDRGNNQPQHF. The whole variable domain, filled in from reference TRBV19 and TRBJ1-5, reads DGGITQSPKYLFRKEGQNVTLSCEQNLNHDAMYWYRQDPGQGLRLIYYSQIVNDFQKGDIAEGYSVSREKKESFPLTVTSAQKNPTAFYLCASSMSLDRGNNQPQHFGDGTRLSIL.